Listed below are T cell receptor beta chains from one sample, sequenced in a study of blood T cells in healthy people across ages. TCRdb reprocessed the 5' RACE reads via MiXCR and lists one record per CDR3 protein. The sample has 700,000 to 950,000 distinct CDR3 sequences; roughly 50% are singletons. The sequencing input was blood. These TCRs come from a man aged 25-40 years in good health. Each CDR3 is given with its conserved first and last residue.

cdr3_aa: CASNPAGTHQETQYF; v_call: TRBV2; cdr3_length: 15
cdr3_aa: CASSLGGGETRGTGIRSYEQYF; v_call: TRBV11-2; cdr3_length: 22
cdr3_aa: CASSVSGTGGLNEQFF; v_call: TRBV5-1; cdr3_length: 16
cdr3_aa: CASSYSSGTGHSPLHF; v_call: TRBV6-6; cdr3_length: 16
cdr3_aa: CASSLARGRPQHF; v_call: TRBV7-2; cdr3_length: 13
cdr3_aa: CATSRDLVVGEQYF; v_call: TRBV15; cdr3_length: 14
cdr3_aa: CASQPGLAGGYNEQFF; v_call: TRBV19; cdr3_length: 16
cdr3_aa: CASSQGVQGELFF; v_call: TRBV4-3; cdr3_length: 13
cdr3_aa: CASSKLAGDNSYNEQFF; v_call: TRBV6-1; cdr3_length: 17
cdr3_aa: CASSPTGGWETQYF; v_call: TRBV28; cdr3_length: 14
cdr3_aa: CASSPSTGGSAEAFF; v_call: TRBV5-6; cdr3_length: 15
cdr3_aa: CSARARGSHEQYF; v_call: TRBV20-1; cdr3_length: 13
cdr3_aa: CASSFGQYGNEKLFF; v_call: TRBV7-9; cdr3_length: 15
cdr3_aa: CASSLGPALSYEQYF; v_call: TRBV7-2; cdr3_length: 15
cdr3_aa: CATTGDSPLHF; v_call: TRBV28; cdr3_length: 11
cdr3_aa: CSAGVSTAGSYEQYF; v_call: TRBV20-1; cdr3_length: 15
cdr3_aa: CASSQRSGDNEQFF; v_call: TRBV4-3; cdr3_length: 14
cdr3_aa: CATSRDRRAGDIQYF; v_call: TRBV15; cdr3_length: 15
cdr3_aa: CSVTTWTYEQYF; v_call: TRBV29-1; cdr3_length: 12
cdr3_aa: CASSHGPDTQYF; v_call: TRBV12-3/TRBV12-4; cdr3_length: 12
cdr3_aa: CASNRYLYEQYF; v_call: TRBV6-2/TRBV6-3; cdr3_length: 12
cdr3_aa: CASSLGDGKNIQYF; v_call: TRBV11-2; cdr3_length: 14
cdr3_aa: CSGLRETSDTQYF; v_call: TRBV29-1; cdr3_length: 13
cdr3_aa: CASSVATGRVYEQYF; v_call: TRBV9; cdr3_length: 15
cdr3_aa: CSVDAMGGYTF; v_call: TRBV29-1; cdr3_length: 11